This TCR beta chain emerged from a study of CD8 T cells in ankylosing spondylitis. Study observations and caveats: Characteristic, it appeared, of ankylosing spondylitis blood was a TCR beta motif of roughly 8 highly homologous variants.

Per the germline V gene, CDR1 is KGHSH and CDR2 is LQKENI. The CDR3 runs to 15 residues. Trimming removed 6 bases from V and 7 bases from J, with 21 bases in between. TCRdb re-called the 5' RACE reads through MiXCR, storing one row per CDR3 protein. The sample holds roughly 300,000 distinct CDR3 sequences; 7.5% to 9% are singletons and the top ten take about 14%. With regard to this clonotype: Its antigen is unidentified.

The gene calls are TRBV18 and TRBJ1-2; no clear D. Sequencing was carried out using blood, either unsorted or a sorted T cell fraction (not recorded which). The sequence was collected from a male donor with ankylosing spondylitis. Here the CDR3 DNA reads TGTGCCAGCTCCCAGAAAGGTTACAACTCTCTTGGCTACACCTTC. This sequence encodes CASSQKGYNSLGYTF.